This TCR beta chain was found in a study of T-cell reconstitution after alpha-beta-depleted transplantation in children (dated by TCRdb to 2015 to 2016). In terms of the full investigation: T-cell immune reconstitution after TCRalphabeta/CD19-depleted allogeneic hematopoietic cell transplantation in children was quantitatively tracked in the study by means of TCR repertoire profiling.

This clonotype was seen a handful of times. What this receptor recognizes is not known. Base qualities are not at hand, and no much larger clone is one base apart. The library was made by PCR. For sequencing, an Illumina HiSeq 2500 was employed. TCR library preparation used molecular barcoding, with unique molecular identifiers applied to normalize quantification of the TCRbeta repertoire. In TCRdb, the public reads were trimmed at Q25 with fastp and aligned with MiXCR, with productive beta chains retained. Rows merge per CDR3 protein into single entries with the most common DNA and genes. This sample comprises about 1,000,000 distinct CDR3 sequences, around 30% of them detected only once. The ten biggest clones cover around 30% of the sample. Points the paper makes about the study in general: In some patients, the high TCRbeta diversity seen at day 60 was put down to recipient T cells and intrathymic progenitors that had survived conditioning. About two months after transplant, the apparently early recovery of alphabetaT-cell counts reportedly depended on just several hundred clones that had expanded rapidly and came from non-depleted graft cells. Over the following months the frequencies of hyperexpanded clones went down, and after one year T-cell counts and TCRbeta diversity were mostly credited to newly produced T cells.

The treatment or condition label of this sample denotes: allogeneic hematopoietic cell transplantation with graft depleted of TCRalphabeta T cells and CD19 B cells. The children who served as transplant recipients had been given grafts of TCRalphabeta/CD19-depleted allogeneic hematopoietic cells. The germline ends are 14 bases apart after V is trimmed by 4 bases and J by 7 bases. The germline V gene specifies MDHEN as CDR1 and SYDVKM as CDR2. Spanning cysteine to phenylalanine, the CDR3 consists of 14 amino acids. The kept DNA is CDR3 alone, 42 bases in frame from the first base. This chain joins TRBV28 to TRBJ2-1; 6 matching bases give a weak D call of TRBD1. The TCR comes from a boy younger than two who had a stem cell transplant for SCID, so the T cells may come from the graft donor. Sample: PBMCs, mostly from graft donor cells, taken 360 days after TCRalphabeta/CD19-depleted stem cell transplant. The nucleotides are TGTGCCAGCAGTTCCCTGACCAGGGGAAATGAGCAGTTCTTC. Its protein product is CASSSLTRGNEQFF.